This T cell receptor (beta chain) appears in the sequencing data of a study of T cells after posttransplantation cyclophosphamide. Points from the study as a whole: Donor-recipient repertoire similarity was low at 1-2 months, rising over year one. Skin or GI-infiltrating T cells shared few TRB sequences with blood. Recipient CMV seropositivity and CMV reactivation strongly tracked TRB clonality.

Clones were sequenced by immunoSEQ multiplex PCR, and TCRdb holds only the in-frame ones, with some missing. The repertoire consists of 7,300 or so clones, none detected only once. As regards this clone: Its antigen remains unknown.

Cyclophosphamide on days +3 and +4 followed busulfan-fludarabine conditioning and a marrow graft. This CDR3 spans 15 amino acids. CDR1 and CDR2 (germline): KGHSH, LQKENI. V lost 3 bases, J lost 7 bases, and 5 bases stayed unmatched. The sample in question was PBMCs, obtained after allogeneic stem cell transplant with posttransplant cyclophosphamide. The receptor was isolated from a male patient aged 45-60 years who received an allogeneic stem cell transplant from an unrelated donor, was CMV-positive, and had acute GVHD only. Some T cells could come from the graft donor. The V gene is TRBV18, the J gene TRBJ2-1; TRBD2 agrees at 11 bases. The CDR3 bases are TGTGCCAGCTCACCGCTGACTAGCGGGGCTAATGAGCAGTTCTTC. It translates to CASSPLTSGANEQFF.